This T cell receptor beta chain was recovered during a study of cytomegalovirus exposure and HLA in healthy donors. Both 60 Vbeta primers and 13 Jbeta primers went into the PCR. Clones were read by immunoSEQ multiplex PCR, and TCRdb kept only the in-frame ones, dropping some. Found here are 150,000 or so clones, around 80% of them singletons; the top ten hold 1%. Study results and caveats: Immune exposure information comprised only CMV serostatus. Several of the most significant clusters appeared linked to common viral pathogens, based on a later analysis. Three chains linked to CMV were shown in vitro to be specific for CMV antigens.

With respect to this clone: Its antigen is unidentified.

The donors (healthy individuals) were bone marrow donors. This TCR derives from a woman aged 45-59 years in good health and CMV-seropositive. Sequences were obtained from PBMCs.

The CDR3 loop is CATSRDGGGETQYF. CDR3 DNA: TGTGCCACCAGCAGAGATGGAGGAGGAGAGACCCAGTACTTC. This chain connects TRBV15 to TRBJ2-5, with D maybe TRBD2 (5 bases). The CDR3 has 14 residues. The V gene's germline CDR1 is LNHNV and CDR2 YYDKDF (reference sequence). Trimming pared 0 bases from V and 4 bases from J, leaving 9 bases between.